The present T cell receptor beta chain was sequenced within a study of cytomegalovirus exposure and HLA in healthy donors. Study-level findings and limits: TCR beta V- and J-gene trimming, according to a later analysis, was linked to a missense DCLRE1C variant. The presence/absence work took it that sequencing depth was about the same across donors. Most of the TCR beta V segments (in an earlier analysis) were productive either about 87% or about 30% of the time.

The PCR employed 60 Vbeta primers together with 13 Jbeta primers. Only in-frame clones appear in the TCRdb table, and some are missing; sequencing was by immunoSEQ multiplex PCR. The data show 100,000 to 150,000 clones, with about three quarters seen just once and approximately 1.3% held by the top ten. On this clone: Its antigen is undetermined.

The CDR3 sequence is 14 residues long. V was shortened by 0 bases and J by 6 bases, with 10 bases between the two germline ends. CDR1 is SEHNR and CDR2 is FQNEAQ in the germline V gene (reference sequence). This clonotype originated in a female donor in good health and CMV-seronegative. Sequenced material: PBMCs. The chain has TRBV7-9 and TRBJ2-3, with D perhaps matching TRBD2 (5 bases). The CDR3: CASSLAGVSDTQYF. CDR3 bases: TGTGCCAGCAGCTTAGCGGGAGTCTCGGATACGCAGTATTTT.